The 10 T cell receptor beta chains reported below all come from one sample, sequenced in a study of OX40 agonist ivuxolimab in advanced cancers. Libraries were prepared by immunoSEQ multiplex PCR; TCRdb keeps only in-frame clonotypes and omits some of them. The data show 50,000 or so clones, with over 85% seen just once and around 25% held by the top ten. The source was CD4+ or CD8+ T cells sorted from blood, collected in a trial of the OX40 agonist ivuxolimab. The receptors shown here come from an adult with an advanced solid tumor such as melanoma, head and neck, liver or kidney cancer.

The J gene is TRBJ1-1, the V gene TRBV4-3; unclear D gene. Trimming removed 0 bases at V and 6 bases at J, with 11 bases between. CDR1 is LGHNA and CDR2 is YSLEER in the germline V gene. This CDR3 contains 14 residues. The CDR3, as DNA: TGCGCCAGCAGCCAAGATTGGAGGGTTCCTGAAGCTTTCTTT. Translated, it gives CASSQDWRVPEAFF.

This clone was observed many times. The chain has TRBV6-5 and TRBJ2-7; 10 bases align to TRBD2. Trimming removed 2 bases from V and 2 bases from J; junction bases left unmatched: 0. The CDR3 runs to 14 residues. Germline assignment: CDR1 MNHEY and CDR2 SVGAGI. CDR3 residues: CASSYTSGAYEQYF. The CDR3 bases are TGTGCCAGCAGTTACACTAGCGGGGCCTACGAGCAGTACTTC.

Turning to this clone: One end of the junction fails to match germline, which may point to a read error. The gene calls are TRBV11-2 and TRBJ2-7, with D perhaps matching TRBD2 (6 bases). The length of the CDR3 is 15 residues. Germline V CDR1 and CDR2: SGHAT, FQNNGV. CDR3 in DNA: TGTGCCAGCAGCTTAGGGGGCGGGGCGGCCTATGAGCAGTACTTC. This translates into CASSLGGGAAYEQYF. The full variable domain, with the rest looked up from reference TRBV11-2 and TRBJ2-7, is EAGVAQSPRYKIIEKRQSVAFWCNPISGHATLYWYQQILGQGPKLLIQFQNNGVVDDSQLPKDRFSAERLKGVDSTLKIQPAKLEDSAVYLCASSLGGGAAYEQYFGPGTRLTVT.

This chain joins TRBV14 and TRBJ2-2; D remains unclear. Trimming removed 5 bases at V and 6 bases at J, with 4 bases between. The CDR3 is 11 amino acids. The V gene's germline CDR1 is SGHDN and CDR2 FVKESK. The CDR3 protein is CASSLSGELFF. DNA for the CDR3: TGTGCCAGCAGCTTATCCGGGGAGCTGTTTTTT.

This clone was recorded once. The chain links TRBV6-5 to TRBJ2-7, with TRBD2 as a possible D gene (7 bases). Looked up from germline, CDR1 is MNHEY and CDR2 is SVGAGI. V lost 0 bases to trimming and J lost 3 bases, with 9 bases between them. The CDR3 consists of 14 residues. The CDR3: CASSYSRGGYEQYF. In nucleotides, the CDR3 is TGTGCCAGCAGTTACTCGAGGGGGGGCTACGAGCAGTACTTC.

The chain employs TRBV7-3 and TRBJ1-1, with D tentatively TRBD1 (5 bases). CDR1 is SGHTA, CDR2 FQGTGA, per germline. The CDR3 is 13 residues long. V was trimmed by 5 bases and J by 0 bases, leaving 7 bases between them. The CDR3 DNA reads TGTGCCAGCAGCCCGACAGTGAACACTGAAGCTTTCTTT. It translates to CASSPTVNTEAFF.

The chain links TRBV11-2 to TRBJ2-7; D is unclear. The CDR3 spans 15 residues. Trimming shortened V by 5 bases and J by 3 bases, and 17 bases separated the two germline ends. Germline CDR1 reads SGHAT; CDR2 reads FQNNGV. The CDR3 DNA reads TGTGCCAGCAGCCCACCCGGACGGCAGAACTACGAGCAGTACTTC. This sequence encodes CASSPPGRQNYEQYF. The variable domain in full, with the rest retrieved from reference TRBV11-2 and TRBJ2-7, is EAGVAQSPRYKIIEKRQSVAFWCNPISGHATLYWYQQILGQGPKLLIQFQNNGVVDDSQLPKDRFSAERLKGVDSTLKIQPAKLEDSAVYLCASSPPGRQNYEQYFGPGTRLTVT.

This clone came up once. The rearrangement joins TRBV27 to TRBJ2-3; D is perhaps TRBD2 (5 bases). Trimming shortened V by 5 bases and J by 4 bases, and 13 bases separated the two germline ends. The germline V gene has CDR1 MNHEY and CDR2 SMNVEV (reference sequence). The CDR3 length is 14 residues. The CDR3 region is CASSQTRISDTQYF. Here the CDR3 DNA reads TGTGCCAGCAGTCAAACTAGAATTTCAGATACGCAGTATTTT.

The gene calls are TRBV4-3 and TRBJ2-1; 8 bases align to TRBD1. The CDR3 consists of 14 residues. CDR1 LGHNA and CDR2 YSLEER come from the germline V gene. V shed 1 base, J shed 5 bases, and the junction held 1 base outside the gene matches. The CDR3 DNA is TGCGCCAGCAGCCAAGGGACAGGGAACAATGAGCAGTTCTTC. Residues: CASSQGTGNNEQFF.

J is TRBJ2-1 and V is TRBV19; either TRBD1 or TRBD2 may supply D (5 bases each). This CDR3 has 14 amino acids. Germline loops: CDR1 LNHDA, CDR2 SQIVND (reference sequence). The V gene lost 5 bases and the J gene lost 5 bases, with 13 bases spanning the gap. As DNA, the CDR3 is TGTGCCAGTAGTGTTACCGGGACGCACAATGAGCAGTTCTTC. This translates into CASSVTGTHNEQFF.